The 14 T cell receptor beta chains reported below all come from one sample, sequenced in a study of cytomegalovirus exposure and HLA in healthy donors. TCRdb keeps only in-frame clones here, not all; method: immunoSEQ multiplex PCR. The table shows under 200,000 clones, with about 90% occurring only once. Input material: PBMCs. Every receptor here comes from a woman between 18 and 30 years old in good health and CMV-seropositive.

CDR3 protein: CASSLRQGSNTEAFF. The DNA of the CDR3 is TGCGCCAGCAGCCTACGACAGGGCTCGAACACTGAAGCTTTCTTT. This chain uses TRBV5-1 with TRBJ1-1; 7 bases map to TRBD1. Germline-derived CDR1 and CDR2 are SGHRS and YFSETQ. Losses at the gene ends were 4 bases for V and 1 base for J; bases not matched to a gene: 7. This CDR3 spans 15 amino acids.

This sequence joins TRBV7-3 and TRBJ2-7; 15 positions agree with TRBD2. CDR1 is SGHTA and CDR2 is FQGTGA in the germline V gene. The CDR3 consists of 16 residues. V was pared by 5 bases and J by 7 bases, with 9 bases of the junction left unmatched. DNA for the CDR3: TGTGCCAGCAGCGACGGGACTAGCGGGAGGATAGAGGAGCAGTACTTC. This sequence encodes CASSDGTSGRIEEQYF.

This clone was observed a single time. The chain links TRBV19 to TRBJ2-3; 11 nucleotides match TRBD2. Germline values: CDR1 LNHDA, CDR2 SQIVND (reference sequence). Germline trimming cut 9 bases from V and 0 bases from J; bases unmatched to any gene: 2. The CDR3 is made up of 14 amino acids. This CDR3 is CASGLAGSTDTQYF. The CDR3 coding sequence is TGTGCCAGCGGACTAGCGGGCAGCACAGATACGCAGTATTTT.

This clone was detected only a few times. The chain combines TRBV19 with TRBJ1-2; tentative D call: TRBD1 (6 bases). V lost 4 bases to trimming and J lost 7 bases, with 13 bases between them. From germline, CDR1 is LNHDA and CDR2 SQIVND (reference sequence). This CDR3 spans 13 amino acids. CDR3 bases: TGTGCCAGTAGTAGCAGCAGGGGTAGTGGCTACACCTTC. Amino acids: CASSSSRGSGYTF.

The rearrangement joins TRBV15 to TRBJ2-5; 16 bases are shared with TRBD2. J was trimmed by 5 bases and V by 1 base; bases with no gene match: 10. CDR1 is LNHNV and CDR2 is YYDKDF in the germline V gene (reference sequence). The CDR3 is 19 amino acids. CDR3 nucleotide sequence: TGTGCCACCAGCAGAGCCGCCGGGACTAGCGGGGGGGAAGATGAGACCCAGTACTTC. This encodes CATSRAAGTSGGEDETQYF.

The gene calls are TRBV7-2 and TRBJ1-5; D is possibly TRBD1 (6 bases). Trimming removed 5 bases from V and 4 bases from J, with 9 bases in between. Per germline, CDR1 SGHTA and CDR2 FQGNSA. This CDR3 spans 13 amino acids. Here the CDR3 DNA reads TGTGCCAGCAGCACCAGGGGTAATCAGCCCCAGCATTTT. The encoded protein is CASSTRGNQPQHF.

The V call is TRBV4-3, the J call TRBJ2-5; 11 nucleotides align to TRBD1. This CDR3 has 15 residues. Germline assignment: CDR1 LGHNA and CDR2 YSLEER. V gave up 3 bases and J gave up 5 bases; unmatched junction bases: 5. The CDR3 DNA reads TGCGCCAGCAGCCAGCGGACAGGGGGCCGCGAGACCCAGTACTTC. This translates into CASSQRTGGRETQYF.

The chain carries TRBV7-8 and TRBJ1-2; D possibly corresponds to TRBD1 (5 bases). The germline CDR1 and CDR2 sequences are SGHVS and FQNEAQ. V was shortened by 5 bases and J by 8 bases, with 21 bases between the two germline ends. The CDR3 consists of 15 residues. Written as DNA, the CDR3 is TGTGCCAGCAGCACCACCCCTTTTGAGTGGGGCGGCTACACCTTC. Protein product: CASSTTPFEWGGYTF.

The chain is built from TRBV11-3 and TRBJ2-3, with 9 nucleotides matching TRBD2. V lost 1 base and J lost 0; bases outside the gene matches: 8. CDR3 length: 18 amino acids. The germline V gene encodes CDR1 SGHNT and CDR2 YENEEA. The CDR3 DNA follows: TGTGCCAGCAGCTTAGGAGCGGGGGGCACTTCTAGCACAGATACGCAGTATTTT. It translates to CASSLGAGGTSSTDTQYF.

The V gene is TRBV5-6, the J gene TRBJ2-2; D perhaps matches TRBD2 (5 bases). Germline V lookup: CDR1 SGHDT, CDR2 YYEEEE. V was shortened by 5 bases and J by 5 bases, with 22 bases between the two germline ends. This CDR3 has 17 residues. The CDR3 nucleotides read TGTGCCAGCAGTTCTCCCCGAGCGGAAGGGAGAACCGGGGAGCTGTTTTTT. Its protein product is CASSSPRAEGRTGELFF.

The V gene is TRBV18, the J gene TRBJ1-1; D perhaps matches TRBD1 (6 bases). The CDR3 extends over 14 amino acids. Germline V gene sequence: CDR1 KGHSH, CDR2 LQKENI. Trimming removed 4 bases at V and 5 bases at J, with 14 bases between. CDR3 DNA sequence: TGTGCCAGCTCACTCGTGGACAGAAGGACTGAAGCTTTCTTT. It is translated as CASSLVDRRTEAFF.

The V and J genes are TRBV7-8 and TRBJ2-5; D is uncertain. Per the germline V gene, CDR1 is SGHVS and CDR2 is FQNEAQ. The CDR3 consists of 15 residues. V lost 1 base, J lost 1 base, and 10 bases lay in between. The CDR3 is CASSLEVGLQETQYF. DNA of the CDR3: TGTGCCAGCAGCTTAGAGGTTGGGCTCCAAGAGACCCAGTACTTC.

The chain carries TRBV14 and TRBJ1-5; D remains unclear. The CDR3 length is 15 residues. The germline CDR1 and CDR2 sequences are SGHDN and FVKESK. Trimming took 4 bases from V and 0 from J, leaving 10 bases between them. CDR3 DNA sequence: TGTGCCAGCAGCCCCCCAGCGGGTAGCAATCAGCCCCAGCATTTT. Translation gives CASSPPAGSNQPQHF.

The rearrangement joins TRBV7-8 to TRBJ2-3, with D maybe TRBD1 (6 bases). Trimming cost V 5 bases and J 2 bases, with 11 bases left between them. Germline V gene data show CDR1 as SGHVS and CDR2 as FQNEAQ. The CDR3 covers 14 residues. CDR3 loop: CASSLGQYTDTQYF. As DNA, the CDR3 is TGTGCCAGCAGCCTGGGACAATACACAGATACGCAGTATTTT.